This TCR beta chain was observed in a study of T cell clonotyping in hematopoietic cell transplantation (dated by TCRdb to the early 2020s). Context from the whole study: Recipient samples taken before transplant were obtained following cytoreduction. Patient recruitment ran from 2015 to January 2017, and follow-up continued until September 2020 or death. A total of around 140 blood samples were collected in the study from 35 consecutive transplant recipients and their related donors. Results and caveats for the whole study, not just this receptor: Recipient TCR diversity fell after transplant, with pathologically expanded clonotypes rising progressively from day 30 to day 180. Overlap with donor repertoires was found for only a small fraction of recipient repertoires, with over 95% found to appear de novo at the given depth. Sample size was limited, and cells were not sorted, so CD4 and CD8 repertoire contributions could not be separated. Broader TCR repertoire diversity after transplant was predicted by Inverse Simpson Index values from donors and from recipients before transplant.

This clone was seen just once. The target of this receptor is not known. Base quality data are lacking; no much larger clone is found one base away. The CDR1 and CDR2 encoded by the germline V gene are SGHRS and YFSETQ. The CDR3 starts with the cysteine, ends with the phenylalanine, and has 15 residues. Only the CDR3 DNA stays, 45 bases, in frame from base 1. From V the trimming removes 3 bases and from J it removes 2 bases, while the gene matches leave 5 bases of the junction unaccounted for. TCR beta CDR3 regions were amplified from genomic DNA with the immunoSEQ assay, a bias-controlled multiplex PCR using V- and J-specific primers. In a second PCR step, the CDR3 amplicons were tagged with a proprietary barcode plus Illumina adapter sequences. CDR3 libraries were sequenced on an Illumina MiSeq instrument. As for the original processing: immunoSEQ Analyzer 3.0 was used for export and quality control, with R Bioconductor and Immunarch used for downstream analyses. Only productive rearrangements in the normalized downsampled data set went into calculating the repertoire metrics. In the normalized cohort, a clonotype counted as pathologically expanded if the clonotype was larger than 5 templates. The Inverse Simpson Index was used to measure repertoire diversity. The non-normalized data set was used for CMV-specificity analyses so that all clonotypes could be captured. In TCRdb, the immuneACCESS table is reduced to in-frame sequences with V and J assigned. These tables do not hold every clone; where another copy was compared, an unresolved V gene accounts for under half, and the others remain unexplained. From that table come the V and J calls and clone size; the DNA was used to work out D and trimming. Here the sample has approximately 26,000 clones; 70% to 85% occur a single time. In total, the top ten clones hold approximately 24% of the sample.

In the paper's terms, the time point label means: recipient sample about 28 days before transplant, after cytoreduction. Recipient blood was collected about 28 days before transplant and at days 30, 100 and 180 after transplant. Nuclei Lysis Solution was used to extract genomic DNA from fresh or cryopreserved unfractionated peripheral blood mononuclear cells. The sequence was collected from an older woman with acute myeloid leukemia. Some clones in this sample may be carry-over from other donors' samples. This chain joins TRBV5-1 to TRBJ2-5, with 9 bases in between that match TRBD1. The sequenced sample was peripheral blood mononuclear cells, obtained before stem cell transplant. The DNA sequence follows: TGCGCCAGCAGCTGGGGACAGGGCCCACAAGAGACCCAGTACTTC. Translated, it reads CASSWGQGPQETQYF.